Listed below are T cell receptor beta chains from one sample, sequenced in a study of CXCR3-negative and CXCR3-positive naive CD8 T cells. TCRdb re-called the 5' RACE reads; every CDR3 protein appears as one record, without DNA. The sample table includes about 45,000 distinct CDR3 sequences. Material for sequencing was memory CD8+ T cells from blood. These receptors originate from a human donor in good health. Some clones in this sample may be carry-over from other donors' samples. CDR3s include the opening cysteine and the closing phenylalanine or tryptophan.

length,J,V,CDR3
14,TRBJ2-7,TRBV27,CASSWTGGGYEQYF
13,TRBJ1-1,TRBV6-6,CASSITENTEAFF
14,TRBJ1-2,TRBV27,CASSITNDYYGYTF
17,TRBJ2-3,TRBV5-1,CASSLAEAPAITDTQYF
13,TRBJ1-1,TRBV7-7,CASSLARGTEAFF
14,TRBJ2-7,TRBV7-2,CASSLQASSYEQYF
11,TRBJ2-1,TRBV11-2,CASSPYNDQFF
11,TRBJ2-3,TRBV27,CASSTTDTQYF
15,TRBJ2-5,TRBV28,CASSSEDRAQETQYF
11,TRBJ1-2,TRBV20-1,CSASRVLRYTF
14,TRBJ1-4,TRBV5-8,CASGTGATNEKLFF
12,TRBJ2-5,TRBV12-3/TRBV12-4,CASSSTQETQYF
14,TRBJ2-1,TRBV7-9,CASNPGLAYNEQFF
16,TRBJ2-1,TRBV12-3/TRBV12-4,CASSLPSGGGGNEQFF
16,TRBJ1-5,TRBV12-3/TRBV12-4,CASINRGQGITQPQHF
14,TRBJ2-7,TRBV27,CASSYGGGAYEQYF
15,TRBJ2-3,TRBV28,CASSSGARRLDKQYF
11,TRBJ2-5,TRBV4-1,CASSTQETQYF
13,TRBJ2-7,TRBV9,CASSVGQTYEQYF
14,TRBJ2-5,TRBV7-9,CASGDSRVQETQYF
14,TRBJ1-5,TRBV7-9,CASRDTGVGQPQHF
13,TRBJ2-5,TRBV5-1,CASSLKGGETQYF
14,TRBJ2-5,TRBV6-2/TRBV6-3,CASSYSGPEETQYF
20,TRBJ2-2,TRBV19,CASSPTLGLAGGPNTGELFF
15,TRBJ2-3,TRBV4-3,CASSQDREGLDTQYF
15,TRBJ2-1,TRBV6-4,CASSDSTSGGVEQFF
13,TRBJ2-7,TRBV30,CAWTGSTPYEQYF
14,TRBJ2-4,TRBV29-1,CSVPGHIAKNIQYF
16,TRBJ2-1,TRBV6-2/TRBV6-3,CASRRLTWSLNNEQFF
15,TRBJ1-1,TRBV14,CASSPNRVGNTEAFF
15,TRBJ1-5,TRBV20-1,CSATAGTGGSQPQHF
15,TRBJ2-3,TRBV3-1,CASSSEGTTTDTQYF
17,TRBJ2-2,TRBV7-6,CASSLVGATKANGELFF
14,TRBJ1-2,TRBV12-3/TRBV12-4,CASSDRDIIYGYTF
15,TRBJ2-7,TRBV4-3,CASSQGTGSSYEQYF
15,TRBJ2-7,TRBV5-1,CASSVQQGNSYEQYF
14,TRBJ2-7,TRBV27,CASSSGLSAYEQYF
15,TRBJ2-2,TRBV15,CATSRDGENTGELFF
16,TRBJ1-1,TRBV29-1,CSVDGATGASSAEAFF
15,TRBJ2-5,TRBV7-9,CASSSSGTEEETQYF
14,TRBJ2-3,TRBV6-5,CASSYSRSTDTQYF
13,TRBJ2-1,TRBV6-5,CASSVSSGKEQFF
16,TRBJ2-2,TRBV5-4,CASSPTSGGWNGELFF
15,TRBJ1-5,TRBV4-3,CASSQDSGGNQPQHF
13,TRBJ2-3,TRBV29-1,CSAFTGGADTQYF
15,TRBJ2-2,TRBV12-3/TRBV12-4,CASRVLRDRYGELFF
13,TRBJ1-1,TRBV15,CATSIFTVTEAFF
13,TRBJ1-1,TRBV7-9,CASSFGPSQGAFF
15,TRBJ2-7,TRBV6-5,CASSYQQGIDYEQYF
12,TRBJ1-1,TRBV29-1,CSAGTGNTEAFF
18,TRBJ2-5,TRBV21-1,CASTVYVGPLLGQETQYF
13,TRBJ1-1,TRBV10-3,CAISPPLSTEAFF
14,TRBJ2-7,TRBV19,CASSVLIGDEEQYF
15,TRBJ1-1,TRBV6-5,CASSYRPGGDTEAFF